What follows are 26 T cell receptor beta chains derived from one specimen sequenced in a study of cytomegalovirus exposure and HLA in healthy donors. PCR was performed using 60 Vbeta and 13 Jbeta primers. Profiled with immunoSEQ multiplex PCR; TCRdb holds only in-frame clones, not every one. The repertoire holds about 160,000 clones, roughly 84% seen once, with 2% to 2.5% in the top ten. Sequencing was performed on PBMCs. The source is a man aged 18 to 29 in good health and CMV-seropositive.

The chain uses TRBV5-1 and TRBJ2-3, with D possibly TRBD1 on 7 matching bases. The CDR3 runs 16 residues. With 3 bases removed from V and 2 bases from J, the gap between germline ends came to 16 bases. CDR1 and CDR2 from the germline V gene are SGHRS and YFSETQ. CDR3: CASSWGDSGNTDTQYF. The CDR3 nucleotides are TGCGCCAGCAGCTGGGGGGACAGCGGTAACACAGATACGCAGTATTTT.

The chain joins TRBV5-6 to TRBJ1-2; 8 positions agree with TRBD1. The V gene's germline CDR1 is SGHDT and CDR2 YYEEEE. V gave up 4 bases and J gave up 6 bases; unmatched junction bases: 14. The CDR3 totals 16 residues. CDR3 loop: CASSLGQGSARDGYTF. CDR3 coding DNA: TGTGCCAGCAGCCTCGGACAGGGAAGTGCCCGAGATGGCTACACCTTC. Full variable domain (rest looked up from reference TRBV5-6 and TRBJ1-2): DAGVTQSPTHLIKTRGQQVTLRCSPKSGHDTVSWYQQALGQGPQFIFQYYEEEERQRGNFPDRFSGHQFPNYSSELNVNALLLGDSALYLCASSLGQGSARDGYTFGSGTRLTVV.

The chain carries TRBV4-2 and TRBJ2-7, with no clear D. Trimming left V 0 bases short and J 5 bases short, with 14 bases between. Germline CDR1 and CDR2: LGHNA and YNFKEQ. The CDR3 contains 15 residues. The CDR3 DNA sequence: TGTGCCAGCAGCCAAGAGAACAGTTACGACGACGAGCAGTACTTC. This encodes CASSQENSYDDEQYF.

V is TRBV9 and J is TRBJ2-1; weak D call: TRBD2 (5 bases). CDR1 SGDLS and CDR2 YYNGEE come from the germline V gene. V was clipped by 3 bases and J by 10 bases, with 11 bases between them. The length of the CDR3 is 12 residues. The CDR3, as DNA: TGTGCCAGCAGCGCTGCGCCGGGAGAGCAGTTCTTC. Amino acid sequence: CASSAAPGEQFF.

The CDR3 nucleotides read TGTGCCAGCAGTTACAGGGGGCCCAGAGGCGAGCAGTACTTC. Amino acid sequence: CASSYRGPRGEQYF. The chain uses TRBV27 and TRBJ2-7, with 9 bases matching TRBD1. There are 14 residues in the CDR3. The germline CDR1 and CDR2 sequences are MNHEY and SMNVEV (reference sequence). Trimming removed 4 bases from V and 6 bases from J; junction bases left unmatched: 7.

The chain has TRBV7-8 and TRBJ2-3; 13 bases line up with TRBD2. Germline CDR1 and CDR2: SGHVS and FQNEAQ. The CDR3 consists of 16 residues. J was trimmed by 6 bases and V by 5 bases; bases with no gene match: 8. CDR3: CASSPGLAGVGDTQYF. The CDR3, as DNA: TGTGCCAGCAGCCCCGGACTAGCGGGGGTGGGGGATACGCAGTATTTT.

The CDR3: CASSYAPGGSYEQYF. The CDR3 nucleotides read TGTGCCAGCAGTTACGCGCCAGGGGGATCCTACGAGCAGTACTTC. The chain is built from TRBV6-5 and TRBJ2-7, with 7 bases lining up with TRBD1. Trimming cost V 2 bases and J 1 base; bases outside gene matches: 5. Germline V gives CDR1 MNHEY, CDR2 SVGAGI. The CDR3 extends over 15 amino acids.

The genes are TRBV10-1 and TRBJ1-2; 7 positions match TRBD1. V lost 3 bases and J lost 1; bases outside the gene matches: 2. The CDR3 has 14 amino acids. CDR1 and CDR2 (germline): WNHNN, SYGVQD (reference sequence). CDR3 in DNA: TGCGCCAGCAGTGACAGGGGGGATAACTATGGCTACACCTTC. Amino acid sequence: CASSDRGDNYGYTF.

This chain links TRBV6-1 with TRBJ1-1; TRBD1 might be the D (5 bases). This CDR3 is 12 amino acids long. V was trimmed by 6 bases and J by 8 bases, leaving 13 bases between them. Germline loops: CDR1 MNHNS, CDR2 SASEGT. The DNA for the CDR3 is TGTGCCAGCAGGAATCAGGGAAGAGAAGCTTTCTTT. Protein sequence: CASRNQGREAFF.

The rearrangement uses TRBV29-1 and TRBJ2-6, with 12 bases lining up with TRBD1. The V and J ends lost 0 bases and 0 bases, in that order; junction bases with no gene match: 6. The CDR3 runs 19 residues. Germline CDR1 and CDR2: SQVTM and ANQGSEA. The CDR3 DNA follows: TGCAGCGTTGAAGATCGAGGGACAGGGGGCTTCTCTGGGGCCAACGTCCTGACTTTC. It specifies CSVEDRGTGGFSGANVLTF.

This rearrangement joins TRBV2 to TRBJ1-2, with D possibly TRBD1 on 5 matching bases. CDR1 and CDR2 from the germline V gene are SNHLY and FYNNEI. The CDR3 runs to 13 residues. V was cut by 11 bases and J by 2 bases, with 15 bases left in between. The CDR3 loop reads CAGGTIKNYGYTF. The DNA of the CDR3 is TGTGCCGGAGGGACCATAAAGAACTATGGCTACACCTTC.

This rearrangement joins TRBV5-1 to TRBJ1-1; 7 bases map to TRBD1. Germline CDR1 and CDR2: SGHRS and YFSETQ. After removal of 4 bases from V and 1 base from J, the junction contained 7 bases not matched to a gene. CDR3 length: 15 amino acids. CDR3 coding DNA: TGCGCCAGCAGCCCTAGGGACAGTCCGAACACTGAAGCTTTCTTT. Translating it yields CASSPRDSPNTEAFF.

J is TRBJ1-2 and V is TRBV2, with D maybe TRBD1 (5 bases). Trimming removed 4 bases from V and 1 base from J, with 7 bases in between. Per germline, CDR1 SNHLY and CDR2 FYNNEI. CDR3 length: 13 amino acids. CDR3 sequence: CASSGQYNYGYTF. CDR3 sequence (DNA): TGTGCCAGCAGTGGACAGTATAACTATGGCTACACCTTC.

The chain combines TRBV2 with TRBJ1-1, with TRBD1 matching over 8 bases. This CDR3 is built from 13 residues. Germline CDR1 reads SNHLY; CDR2 reads FYNNEI. Trimming cost V 8 bases and J 4 bases; bases outside gene matches: 6. CDR3 in DNA: TGTGCCAGCGGAACAGGGGGGGCCACTGAAGCTTTCTTT. This gives the protein CASGTGGATEAFF.

The chain has TRBV6-6 and TRBJ1-1, with a weak D call TRBD1 (5 bases). This CDR3 region has 14 residues. CDR1 and CDR2 (germline): MNHNY, SVGAGI (reference sequence). With 2 bases removed from V and 5 bases from J, the gap between germline ends came to 12 bases. DNA of the CDR3: TGTGCCAGCAGTTACGGGGGGTGGGGGACTGAAGCTTTCTTT. Translating gives CASSYGGWGTEAFF.

The chain recombines TRBV7-6 with TRBJ2-7, with 10 nucleotides matching TRBD1. V lost 5 bases to trimming and J lost 3 bases; unmatched junction nucleotides: 7. The CDR3 consists of 15 residues. Germline assignment: CDR1 SGHVS and CDR2 FNYEAQ. The CDR3 loop is CASSRIGTGDYEQYF. CDR3 coding DNA: TGTGCCAGCAGCCGGATCGGGACAGGGGACTACGAGCAGTACTTC.

The chain has TRBV27 and TRBJ2-1; TRBD2 might be the D (6 bases). Germline V gives CDR1 MNHEY, CDR2 SMNVEV (reference sequence). Trimming stripped 7 bases from V and 1 base from J, with 11 bases between. The CDR3 is 14 residues long. CDR3 nucleotide sequence: TGTGCCAGCAACGGGGGAGTTTCCTACAATGAGCAGTTCTTC. Its translation: CASNGGVSYNEQFF.

The rearrangement links TRBV5-1 to TRBJ2-1; 9 nucleotides align to TRBD1. V shed 4 bases and J 1 base; nucleotides not matched to a gene: 6. Looked up from germline, CDR1 is SGHRS and CDR2 is YFSETQ. This CDR3 has 16 amino acids. CDR3 region: CASSATGGMSYNEQFF. The CDR3 DNA is TGCGCCAGCAGCGCTACAGGGGGCATGTCCTACAATGAGCAGTTCTTC.

J is TRBJ1-1 and V is TRBV13, with 7 bases lining up with TRBD1. Germline CDR1 is PRHDT and CDR2 is FYEKMQ (reference sequence). V lost 5 bases, J lost 3 bases, and 6 bases stayed unmatched. The CDR3 is 14 amino acids. The CDR3 sequence is CASSMGQLDTEAFF. In nucleotides, the CDR3 is TGTGCCAGCAGCATGGGACAGCTGGACACTGAAGCTTTCTTT.

The chain recombines TRBV5-1 with TRBJ2-3; 7 nucleotides match TRBD2. The CDR3 consists of 15 residues. Germline V gives CDR1 SGHRS, CDR2 YFSETQ. Trimming at V came to 5 bases and at J to 3 bases, leaving 9 bases not matched to a gene. The CDR3 coding sequence is TGCGCCAGCAGTGAGGGAGGGGCCGTAACAGATACGCAGTATTTT. Its translation is CASSEGGAVTDTQYF.

In its sample, this clone was seen once. This chain uses TRBV9 with TRBJ2-1; TRBD1 matches at 8 bases. Germline trimming cut 0 bases from V and 7 bases from J; bases unmatched to any gene: 6. The CDR3 loop spans 15 amino acids. Germline CDR1 reads SGDLS; CDR2 reads YYNGEE. The DNA for the CDR3 is TGTGCCAGCAGCGTAGGGACAGGGACTTTGAATGAGCAGTTCTTC. Translated, it gives CASSVGTGTLNEQFF. Supplemented by reference TRBV9 and TRBJ2-1, the full variable domain reads DSGVTQTPKHLITATGQRVTLRCSPRSGDLSVYWYQQSLDQGLQFLIQYYNGEERAKGNILERFSAQQFPDLHSELNLSSLELGDSALYFCASSVGTGTLNEQFFGPGTRLTVL.

The chain uses TRBV18 and TRBJ2-5; a possible D gene is TRBD1 (6 bases). The germline V gene has CDR1 KGHSH and CDR2 LQKENI. V lost 0 bases, J lost 5 bases, and 16 bases lay in between. CDR3 size: 16 residues. CDR3 in amino acids: CASSPPAGAWGETQYF. The DNA of the CDR3 is TGTGCCAGCTCACCACCGGCAGGGGCCTGGGGGGAGACCCAGTACTTC.

The chain has TRBV5-5 and TRBJ1-2; 8 positions agree with TRBD1. J gave up 3 bases and V 3 bases, and 1 base lay outside the gene matches. Germline CDR1 SGHKS, CDR2 YYEKEE (reference sequence). The CDR3 length is 13 residues. DNA for the CDR3: TGTGCCAGCAGCTCGGACAGGGACTATGGCTACACCTTC. Translated: CASSSDRDYGYTF.

This clone occurred once. The chain's CDR3 is CASSYIRGGTDTQYF. CDR3 nucleotides: TGCGCCAGCAGCTACATACGGGGGGGCACAGATACGCAGTATTTT. The rearrangement joins TRBV5-1 to TRBJ2-3; TRBD2 matches at 7 bases. After removal of 3 bases from V and 1 base from J, the junction contained 5 bases not matched to a gene. This CDR3 comprises 15 residues. From germline, CDR1 is SGHRS and CDR2 YFSETQ.

This chain connects TRBV11-2 to TRBJ2-1, with a tentative D call TRBD2 (6 bases). Germline values: CDR1 SGHAT, CDR2 FQNNGV. The CDR3 runs to 17 residues. V was pared by 4 bases and J by 2 bases, with 18 bases between. DNA for the CDR3: TGTGCCAGCAGCTCACCCCCCGGCGGGAAGGCCTACAATGAGCAGTTCTTC. The encoded protein is CASSSPPGGKAYNEQFF.

CDR3 in DNA: TGCGCCAGCAGCTTGGAAGCGGGGGGGCGAGAGACCCAGTACTTC. Its translation is CASSLEAGGRETQYF. The rearrangement uses TRBV5-1 and TRBJ2-5, with 10 bases aligning to TRBD2. Losses at the gene ends were 0 bases for V and 4 bases for J; bases not matched to a gene: 3. The germline V gene encodes CDR1 SGHRS and CDR2 YFSETQ. The CDR3 extends over 15 amino acids.